The table lists the clone carrying this T cell receptor (beta chain) with a few counts. The CDR3 is made up of 12 amino acids. V was clipped by 2 bases and J by 0 bases, with 1 base between them. Per the germline V gene, CDR1 is SGDLS and CDR2 is YYNGEE. This specimen belongs to a study of T cell clones after liver transplantation. The wider study: Three of the eight recipients were HCV-positive; the rest had non-autoimmune, non-viral transplant indications.

Libraries were prepared by immunoSEQ multiplex PCR; TCRdb keeps only in-frame clonotypes and omits some of them. The table lists roughly 62,000 clones, around two thirds of them singletons. The source is a human patient who received a liver transplant. Some of the T cells might come from the graft donor. The genes are TRBV9 and TRBJ2-3; D call uncertain. The material was CD4+ T cells from blood, obtained at the approximately 15-month timepoint. The DNA for the CDR3 is TGTGCCAGCAGCGTTAGCACAGATACGCAGTATTTT. This sequence encodes CASSVSTDTQYF.